One sample yielded the 20 T cell receptor beta chains listed below, sequenced in a study of T cells in Graves' hyperthyroidism and ophthalmopathy (dated by TCRdb to the late 2010s). Library creation used multiplex PCR. The reads were generated on an Illumina HiSeq 2000. TCR beta CDR3 regions were amplified from RNA transcripts. The first round of RT-PCR for the TCR CDR3 was performed with the HTBI primer set and the Qiagen OneStep RT-PCR kit. TCRdb reprocessing: public reads trimmed at Q25 with fastp, clones called with MiXCR, in-frame beta chains kept. For every CDR3 protein sequence, its rows merge into one entry that carries the most common genes and DNA. The sample includes around 690,000 distinct CDR3 sequences, with about 18% observed a single time. The ten largest make up 15% to 17% of the sample. What was sequenced was blood. Receptor source: a middle-aged man with Graves' hyperthyroidism.

This clonotype has just a few counts. This chain uses TRBV4-2 with TRBJ2-5; D is unresolved. The V end was cut by 5 bases, the J end by 3 bases, with 22 bases between. The germline V gene encodes CDR1 LGHNA and CDR2 YNFKEQ. This CDR3 is 17 amino acids long. The DNA of the CDR3 is TGTGCCAGCAGCAGCCAAGTGGGAACTATTCCTGAAGAGACCCAGTACTTC. Translating gives CASSSQVGTIPEETQYF.

Details on this clonotype: A much larger clone sits a single nucleotide away, making a read error possible. V is TRBV18 and J is TRBJ1-1, with D perhaps matching TRBD1 (6 bases). Germline lookup yields CDR1 KGHSH and CDR2 LQKENI. The CDR3 spans 15 residues. V was pared by 2 bases and J by 9 bases, with 19 bases between. CDR3 protein: CASSPMEGVGTKAFF. The CDR3 DNA follows: TGTGCCAGCTCACCAATGGAGGGGGTGGGTACTAAAGCTTTCTTT.

The V gene is TRBV9, the J gene TRBJ2-4, with no clear D. The CDR3 contains 13 residues. V lost 4 bases and J 3 bases, leaving 8 bases between the germline ends. From germline, CDR1 is SGDLS and CDR2 YYNGEE. Here the CDR3 DNA reads TGTGCCAGCAGCCCCTCCGTCAAAAACATTCAGTACTTC. It yields the protein CASSPSVKNIQYF. Supplemented by reference TRBV9 and TRBJ2-4, the full variable domain reads DSGVTQTPKHLITATGQRVTLRCSPRSGDLSVYWYQQSLDQGLQFLIQYYNGEERAKGNILERFSAQQFPDLHSELNLSSLELGDSALYFCASSPSVKNIQYFGAGTRLSVL.

V is TRBV20-1 and J is TRBJ1-1; the D gene is possibly TRBD1 (6 bases). This CDR3 is built from 17 residues. The V gene's germline CDR1 is DFQATT and CDR2 SNEGSKA (reference sequence). The germline V and J ends were trimmed by 1 base and 0 bases, with 18 bases remaining between them. The CDR3 sequence: CSARGRQARGMNTEAFF. In DNA, the CDR3 is TGCAGTGCTAGAGGCCGACAGGCGCGGGGTATGAACACTGAAGCTTTCTTT.

This clonotype showed up many times. The V gene is TRBV24-1, the J gene TRBJ2-5; D perhaps matches TRBD1 (6 bases). The ends were cut back, 10 bases at V and 5 bases at J, with 22 bases in the middle. This CDR3 is 15 amino acids long. Germline assignment: CDR1 KGHDR and CDR2 SFDVKD. CDR3 amino acids: CATSQGYRAYETQYF. CDR3 nucleotide sequence: TGTGCCACAAGCCAAGGATACAGGGCGTACGAGACCCAGTACTTC.

This clonotype was detected a few times. This chain joins TRBV7-9 and TRBJ1-6, with 7 bases matching TRBD1. The germline V gene has CDR1 SEHNR and CDR2 FQNEAQ (reference sequence). CDR3 length: 16 amino acids. Losses at the gene ends were 1 base for V and 6 bases for J; bases not matched to a gene: 6. CDR3 nucleotide sequence: TGTGCCAGCAGCTTAGAGTTGGCAGGGGGTAATTCACCCCTCCACTTT. As protein: CASSLELAGGNSPLHF. Drawing the rest from reference TRBV7-9 and TRBJ1-6, the complete variable domain is DTGVSQNPRHKITKRGQNVTFRCDPISEHNRLYWYRQTLGQGPEFLTYFQNEAQLEKSRLLSDRFSAERPKGSFSTLEIQRTEQGDSAMYLCASSLELAGGNSPLHFGNGTRLTVT.

The V gene is TRBV7-9, the J gene TRBJ2-2, with 11 bases aligning to TRBD2. The CDR3 has 18 amino acids. Germline CDR1 SEHNR, CDR2 FQNEAQ (reference sequence). Trimming removed 2 bases from V and 6 bases from J; junction bases left unmatched: 11. This chain's CDR3 is CASSLPYTSGRVAGELFF. The CDR3 region has the DNA TGTGCCAGCAGCTTACCGTATACTAGCGGGAGAGTCGCCGGGGAGCTGTTTTTT.

The table lists this clonotype with many counts. CDR3 region: CAWSVNYEQYF. CDR3 nucleotide sequence: TGTGCCTGGAGTGTAAACTACGAGCAGTACTTC. The chain employs TRBV30 and TRBJ2-7; D gene uncertain. Germline CDR1 GTSNPN, CDR2 SVGIG (reference sequence). This CDR3 region has 11 residues. With 0 bases removed from V and 3 bases from J, the gap between germline ends came to 3 bases.

This clonotype was seen ten or more times. The chain joins TRBV29-1 to TRBJ2-1; D gene ambiguous. V gave up 1 base and J gave up 6 bases, with 7 bases separating them. CDR3 length equals 12 residues. Germline lookup yields CDR1 SQVTM and CDR2 ANQGSEA. The CDR3 loop reads CSVEAWSNEQFF. The DNA for the CDR3 is TGCAGCGTTGAAGCCTGGTCCAATGAGCAGTTCTTC.

This clonotype was recorded at least ten times. The chain combines TRBV30 with TRBJ2-7, with D perhaps TRBD1 (6 bases). V dropped 6 bases and J dropped 1 base, with 16 bases sitting between them. The CDR3 contains 14 residues. Per germline, CDR1 GTSNPN and CDR2 SVGIG (reference sequence). CDR3 loop: CACTRTDASYEQYF. The DNA for the CDR3 is TGTGCCTGTACCCGGACAGATGCTTCCTACGAGCAGTACTTC.

The chain recombines TRBV14 with TRBJ2-2; D might be TRBD1 or TRBD2, each matching 5 bases. This CDR3 region has 13 residues. The germline CDR1 and CDR2 sequences are SGHDN and FVKESK. Between the trimmed V and J ends, which lost 4 bases and 8 bases, there was a span of 11 bases. CDR3 in DNA: TGTGCCAGCAGCCCGGGACGGATTGGGGAGCTGTTTTTT. Residues: CASSPGRIGELFF.

This clonotype has ten or more counts. This chain links TRBV29-1 with TRBJ1-2, with D hard to call. This CDR3 region has 15 residues. CDR1 SQVTM and CDR2 ANQGSEA come from the germline V gene. V lost 0 bases and J 1 base, leaving 12 bases between the germline ends. The CDR3 sequence is CSVEDLRSGNYGYTF. CDR3 sequence (DNA): TGCAGCGTTGAAGATCTTCGGTCGGGTAACTATGGCTACACCTTC.

This clonotype was observed many times. The chain links TRBV2 to TRBJ2-5; D may be TRBD2 (6 bases). The CDR3 runs to 15 residues. Deletions cut 8 bases from V and 5 bases from J, with 21 bases between. The V gene's germline CDR1 is SNHLY and CDR2 FYNNEI. In DNA form, the CDR3 reads TGTGCCAGCGCCGGCGGTTGGGCGGGAAAGGAGACCCAGTACTTC. This translates into CASAGGWAGKETQYF. Complete variable domain (other parts from reference TRBV2 and TRBJ2-5): EPEVTQTPSHQVTQMGQEVILRCVPISNHLYFYWYRQILGQKVEFLVSFYNNEISEKSEIFDDQFSVERPDGSNFTLKIRSTKLEDSAMYFCASAGGWAGKETQYFGPGTRLLVL.

This clonotype was counted at least ten times. This chain joins TRBV28 and TRBJ1-2, with D possibly matching TRBD1 (5 bases). The germline V gene encodes CDR1 MDHEN and CDR2 SYDVKM. The CDR3 length is 13 residues. Trimming stripped 7 bases from V and 6 bases from J, with 15 bases between. CDR3 sequence reads: CASTNGGTDGYTF. As DNA, the CDR3 is TGTGCCAGCACCAATGGAGGGACGGATGGCTACACCTTC.

This clonotype has at least ten counts. The chain employs TRBV2 and TRBJ2-3, with a weak D call TRBD2 (6 bases). Germline V gives CDR1 SNHLY, CDR2 FYNNEI. The CDR3 is made up of 13 amino acids. V lost 6 bases and J lost 6, with 13 bases in between. CDR3 loop: CASSDETSDTQYF. The CDR3, as DNA: TGTGCCAGCAGCGACGAAACTAGCGATACGCAGTATTTT.

V gene TRBV24-1 combines with J gene TRBJ2-3, with 11 bases matching TRBD2. Per the germline V gene, CDR1 is KGHDR and CDR2 is SFDVKD. Unmatched junction bases numbered 5, after V lost 4 bases and J lost 6 bases. The CDR3 has 15 amino acids. The CDR3: CATSDRTSGRDTQYF. The CDR3 bases are TGTGCCACCAGTGACAGGACTAGCGGGCGGGATACGCAGTATTTT.

This clonotype showed up many times. This chain links TRBV10-3 with TRBJ2-1, with D perhaps matching TRBD1 (5 bases). The germline V gene has CDR1 ENHRY and CDR2 SYGVKD. Trimming stripped 7 bases from V and 8 bases from J, with 15 bases between. The length of the CDR3 is 13 residues. The CDR3 here is CAITGREVDEQFF. The CDR3 DNA sequence: TGTGCCATCACAGGCAGGGAAGTGGATGAGCAGTTCTTC.

V is TRBV30 and J is TRBJ2-5; TRBD2 might be the D (6 bases). The CDR3 extends over 11 amino acids. Germline values: CDR1 GTSNPN, CDR2 SVGIG (reference sequence). Deletions cut 1 base from V and 7 bases from J, with 7 bases between. The CDR3 bases are TGTGCCTGGAGTGACGGGGGGACCCAGTACTTC. Its translation: CAWSDGGTQYF.

This clonotype appeared a few times. The J gene is TRBJ2-2, the V gene TRBV4-2, with 7 bases fitting TRBD2. The junction had 2 bases not matched to a gene; V was cut back by 1 base and J by 0 bases. Germline loops: CDR1 LGHNA, CDR2 YNFKEQ. The CDR3 sequence is 16 residues long. CDR3 residues: CASSQGGGTNTGELFF. DNA of the CDR3: TGTGCCAGCAGCCAAGGCGGGGGTACGAACACCGGGGAGCTGTTTTTT.

This clonotype was counted a few times. CDR3 coding DNA: TGCGCCAGCAGCGCGCTTCCAGTGGAGTCCTACGAGCAGTACTTC. This sequence encodes CASSALPVESYEQYF. V gene TRBV4-1 combines with J gene TRBJ2-7; no reliable D call. From germline, CDR1 is MGHRA and CDR2 YSYEKL. The CDR3 sequence is 15 residues long. Trimming removed 5 bases from V and 1 base from J, with 15 bases in between.